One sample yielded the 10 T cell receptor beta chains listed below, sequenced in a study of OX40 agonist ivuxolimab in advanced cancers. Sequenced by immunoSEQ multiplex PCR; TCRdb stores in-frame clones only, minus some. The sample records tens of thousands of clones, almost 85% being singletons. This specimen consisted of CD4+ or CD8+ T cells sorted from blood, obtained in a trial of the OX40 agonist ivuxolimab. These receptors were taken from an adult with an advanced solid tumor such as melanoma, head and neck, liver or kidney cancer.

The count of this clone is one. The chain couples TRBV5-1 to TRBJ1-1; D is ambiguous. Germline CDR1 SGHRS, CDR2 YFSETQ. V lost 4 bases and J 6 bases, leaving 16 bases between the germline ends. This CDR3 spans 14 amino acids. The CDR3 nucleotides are TGCGCCAGCAGCCCCCAAGGGAGGTTCGCTGAAGCTTTCTTT. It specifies CASSPQGRFAEAFF.

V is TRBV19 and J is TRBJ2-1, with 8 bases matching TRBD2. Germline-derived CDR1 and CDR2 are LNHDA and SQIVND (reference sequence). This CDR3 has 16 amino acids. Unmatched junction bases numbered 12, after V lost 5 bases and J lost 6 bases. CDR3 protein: CASSPRASGLGNEQFF. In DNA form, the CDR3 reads TGTGCCAGTAGTCCCCGGGCTAGCGGGTTAGGCAATGAGCAGTTCTTC.

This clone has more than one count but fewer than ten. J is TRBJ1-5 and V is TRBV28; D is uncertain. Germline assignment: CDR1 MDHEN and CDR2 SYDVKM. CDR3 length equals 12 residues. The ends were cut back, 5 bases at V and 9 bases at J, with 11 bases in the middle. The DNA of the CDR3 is TGTGCCAGCAGTGGAGGTGATAGGCCCCAGCATTTT. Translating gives CASSGGDRPQHF.

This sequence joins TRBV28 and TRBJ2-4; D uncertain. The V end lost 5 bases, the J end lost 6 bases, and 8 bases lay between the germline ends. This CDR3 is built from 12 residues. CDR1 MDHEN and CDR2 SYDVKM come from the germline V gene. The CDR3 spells CASSQDRNIQYF. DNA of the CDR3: TGTGCCAGCAGTCAGGACCGAAACATTCAGTACTTC.

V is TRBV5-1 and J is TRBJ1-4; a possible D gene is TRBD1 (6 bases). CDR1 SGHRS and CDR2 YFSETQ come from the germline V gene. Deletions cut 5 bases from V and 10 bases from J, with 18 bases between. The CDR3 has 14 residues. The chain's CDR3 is CASSPQGLQGKLFF. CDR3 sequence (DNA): TGCGCCAGCAGTCCACAGGGCTTACAGGGAAAACTGTTTTTT.

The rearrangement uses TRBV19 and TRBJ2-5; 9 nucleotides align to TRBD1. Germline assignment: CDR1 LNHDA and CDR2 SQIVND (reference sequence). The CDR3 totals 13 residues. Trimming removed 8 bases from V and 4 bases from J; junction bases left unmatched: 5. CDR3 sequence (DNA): TGTGCCAGTGCTGGGACAGGGAGAGAGACCCAGTACTTC. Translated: CASAGTGRETQYF.

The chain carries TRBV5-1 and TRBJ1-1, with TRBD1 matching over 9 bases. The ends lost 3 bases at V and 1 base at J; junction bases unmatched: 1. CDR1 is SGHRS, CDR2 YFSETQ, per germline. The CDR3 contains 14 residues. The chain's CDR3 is CASSSGQGNTEAFF. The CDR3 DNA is TGCGCCAGCAGCTCGGGACAGGGGAACACTGAAGCTTTCTTT.

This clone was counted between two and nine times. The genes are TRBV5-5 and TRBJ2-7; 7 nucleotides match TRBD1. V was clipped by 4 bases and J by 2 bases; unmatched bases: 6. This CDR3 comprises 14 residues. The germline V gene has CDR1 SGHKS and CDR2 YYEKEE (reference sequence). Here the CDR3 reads CASSPGTAPYEQYF. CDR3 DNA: TGTGCCAGCAGCCCCGGGACAGCACCCTACGAGCAGTACTTC.

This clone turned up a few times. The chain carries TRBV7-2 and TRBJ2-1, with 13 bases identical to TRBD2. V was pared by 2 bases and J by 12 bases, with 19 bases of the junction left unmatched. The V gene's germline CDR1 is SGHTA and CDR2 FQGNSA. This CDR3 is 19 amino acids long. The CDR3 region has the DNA TGTGCCAGCAGCTTAACCCAAGGACTAGCGGGAGCCCGTAGGGGGGGGCAGTTCTTC. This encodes CASSLTQGLAGARRGGQFF.

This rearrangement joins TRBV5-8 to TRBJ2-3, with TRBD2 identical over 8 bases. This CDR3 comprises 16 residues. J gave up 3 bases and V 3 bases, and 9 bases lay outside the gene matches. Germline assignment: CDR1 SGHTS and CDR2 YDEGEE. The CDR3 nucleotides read TGTGCCAGCAGCTCCGAGCGGGAGAGGACAACAGATACGCAGTATTTT. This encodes CASSSERERTTDTQYF.